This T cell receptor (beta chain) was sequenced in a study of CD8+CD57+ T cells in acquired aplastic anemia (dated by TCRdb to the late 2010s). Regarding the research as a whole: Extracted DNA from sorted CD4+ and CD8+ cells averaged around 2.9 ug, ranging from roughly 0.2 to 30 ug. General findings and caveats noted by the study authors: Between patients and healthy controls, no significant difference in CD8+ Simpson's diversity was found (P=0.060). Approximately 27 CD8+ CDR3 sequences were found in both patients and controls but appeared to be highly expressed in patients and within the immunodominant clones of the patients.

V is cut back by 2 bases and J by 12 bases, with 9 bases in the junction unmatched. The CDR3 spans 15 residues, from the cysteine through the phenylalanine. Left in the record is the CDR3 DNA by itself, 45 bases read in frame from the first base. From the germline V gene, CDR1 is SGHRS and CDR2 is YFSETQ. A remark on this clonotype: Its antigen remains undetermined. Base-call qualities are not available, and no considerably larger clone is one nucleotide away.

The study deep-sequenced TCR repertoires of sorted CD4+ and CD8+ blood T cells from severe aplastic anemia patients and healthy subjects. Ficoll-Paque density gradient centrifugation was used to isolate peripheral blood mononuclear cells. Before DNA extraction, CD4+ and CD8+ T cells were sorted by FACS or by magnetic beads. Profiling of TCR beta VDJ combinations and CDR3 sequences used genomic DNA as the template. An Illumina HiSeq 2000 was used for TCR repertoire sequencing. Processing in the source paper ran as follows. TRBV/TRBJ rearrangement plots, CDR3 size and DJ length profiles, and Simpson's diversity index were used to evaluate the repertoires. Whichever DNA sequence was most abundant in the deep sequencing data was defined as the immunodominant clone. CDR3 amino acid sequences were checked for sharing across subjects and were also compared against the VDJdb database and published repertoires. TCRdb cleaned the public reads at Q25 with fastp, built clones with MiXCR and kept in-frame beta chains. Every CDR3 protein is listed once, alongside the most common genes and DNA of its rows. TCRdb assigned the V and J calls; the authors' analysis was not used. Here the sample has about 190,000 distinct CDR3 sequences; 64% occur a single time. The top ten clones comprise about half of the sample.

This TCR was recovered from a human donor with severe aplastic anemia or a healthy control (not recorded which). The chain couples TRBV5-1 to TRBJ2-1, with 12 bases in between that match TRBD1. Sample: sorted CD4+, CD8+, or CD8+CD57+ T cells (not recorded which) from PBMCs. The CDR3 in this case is CASSLPGQGAGGQFF. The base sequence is TGCGCCAGCAGCTTACCGGGACAGGGGGCTGGTGGGCAGTTCTTC. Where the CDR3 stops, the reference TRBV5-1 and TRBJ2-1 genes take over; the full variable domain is KAGVTQTPRYLIKTRGQQVTLSCSPISGHRSVSWYQQTPGQGLQFLFEYFSETQRNKGNFPGRFSGRQFSNSRSEMNVSTLELGDSALYLCASSLPGQGAGGQFFGPGTRLTVL.